Sequencing of this T cell receptor (beta chain) was carried out in a study of T cells of healthy individuals. This clonotype was detected only a few times. A read error may account for a junction end that differs from germline. TCRdb reprocessed the 5' RACE reads via MiXCR and lists one record per CDR3 protein. The table records around 80,000 distinct CDR3 sequences, about 4.8% of them present only once. The receptor was derived from a female donor in good health.

The CDR3 reads CTTSRGNQPQHF. DNA for the CDR3: TGTACAACCTCACGGGGCAATCAGCCCCAGCATTTT. V and J are TRBV20-1 and TRBJ1-5, with D unclear. Germline CDR1 is DFQATT and CDR2 is SNEGSKA (reference sequence). CDR3 length: 12 amino acids.